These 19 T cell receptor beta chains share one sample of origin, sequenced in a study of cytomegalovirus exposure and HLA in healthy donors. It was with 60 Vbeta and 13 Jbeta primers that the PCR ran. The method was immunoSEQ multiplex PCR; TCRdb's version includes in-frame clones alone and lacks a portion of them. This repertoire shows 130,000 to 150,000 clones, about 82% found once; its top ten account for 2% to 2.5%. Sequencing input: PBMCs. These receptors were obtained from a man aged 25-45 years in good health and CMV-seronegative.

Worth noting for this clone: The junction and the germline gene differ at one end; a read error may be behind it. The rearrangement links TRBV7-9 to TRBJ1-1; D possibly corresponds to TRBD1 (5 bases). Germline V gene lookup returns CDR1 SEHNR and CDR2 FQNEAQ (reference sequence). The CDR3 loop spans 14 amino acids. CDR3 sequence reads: CSSSMDAQETEAFF. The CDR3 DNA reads TGTTCCAGCAGCATGGATGCACAGGAGACTGAAGCTTTCTTT.

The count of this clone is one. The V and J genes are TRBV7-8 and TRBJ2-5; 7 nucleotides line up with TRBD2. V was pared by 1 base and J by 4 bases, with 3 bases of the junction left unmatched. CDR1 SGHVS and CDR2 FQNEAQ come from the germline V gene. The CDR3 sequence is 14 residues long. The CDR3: CASSLGRTRETQYF. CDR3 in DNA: TGTGCCAGCAGCTTAGGGCGGACTAGAGAGACCCAGTACTTC.

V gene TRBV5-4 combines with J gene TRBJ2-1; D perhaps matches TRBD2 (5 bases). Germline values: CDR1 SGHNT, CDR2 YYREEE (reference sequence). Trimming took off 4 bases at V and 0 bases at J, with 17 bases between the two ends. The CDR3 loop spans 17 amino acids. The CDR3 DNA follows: TGTGCCAGCAGCAGACTACCCTCCCGAAGCTCCTACAATGAGCAGTTCTTC. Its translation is CASSRLPSRSSYNEQFF.

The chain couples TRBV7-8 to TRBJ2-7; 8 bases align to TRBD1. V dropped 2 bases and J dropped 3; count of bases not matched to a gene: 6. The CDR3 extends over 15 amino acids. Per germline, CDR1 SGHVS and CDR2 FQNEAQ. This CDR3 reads CASSLSGQGVYEQYF. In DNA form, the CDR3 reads TGTGCCAGCAGCTTATCCGGACAGGGTGTCTACGAGCAGTACTTC.

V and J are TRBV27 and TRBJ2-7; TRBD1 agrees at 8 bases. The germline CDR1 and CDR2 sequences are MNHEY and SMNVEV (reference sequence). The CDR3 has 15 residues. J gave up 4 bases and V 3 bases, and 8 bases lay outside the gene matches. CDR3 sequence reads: CASSFSSHRGYEQYF. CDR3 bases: TGTGCCAGCAGTTTTTCTTCACACAGGGGGTACGAGCAGTACTTC.

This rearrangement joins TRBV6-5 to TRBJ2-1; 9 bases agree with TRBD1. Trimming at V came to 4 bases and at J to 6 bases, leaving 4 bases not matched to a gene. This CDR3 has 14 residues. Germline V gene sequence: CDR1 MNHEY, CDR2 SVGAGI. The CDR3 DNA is TGTGCCAGCAGTTTACGGACAGGGGTCAATGAGCAGTTCTTC. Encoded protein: CASSLRTGVNEQFF.

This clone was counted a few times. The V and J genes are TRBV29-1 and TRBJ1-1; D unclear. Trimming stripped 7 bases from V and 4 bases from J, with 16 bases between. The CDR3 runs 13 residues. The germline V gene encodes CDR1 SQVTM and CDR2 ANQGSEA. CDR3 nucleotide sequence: TGCAGCGGTGCGAGGGCCTCGGGCACTGAAGCTTTCTTT. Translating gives CSGARASGTEAFF.

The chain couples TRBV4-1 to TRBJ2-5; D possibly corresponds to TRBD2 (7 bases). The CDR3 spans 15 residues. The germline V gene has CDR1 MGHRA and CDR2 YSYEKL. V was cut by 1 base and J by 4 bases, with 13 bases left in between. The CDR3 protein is CASSQGRGAAETQYF. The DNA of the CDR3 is TGCGCCAGCAGCCAAGGCCGGGGGGCCGCAGAGACCCAGTACTTC.

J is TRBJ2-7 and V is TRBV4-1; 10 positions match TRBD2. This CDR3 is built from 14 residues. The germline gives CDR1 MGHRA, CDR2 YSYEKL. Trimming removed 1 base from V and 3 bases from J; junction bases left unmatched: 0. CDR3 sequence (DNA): TGCGCCAGCAGCCAAGCTAGCGGGAGCTACGAGCAGTACTTC. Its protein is CASSQASGSYEQYF.

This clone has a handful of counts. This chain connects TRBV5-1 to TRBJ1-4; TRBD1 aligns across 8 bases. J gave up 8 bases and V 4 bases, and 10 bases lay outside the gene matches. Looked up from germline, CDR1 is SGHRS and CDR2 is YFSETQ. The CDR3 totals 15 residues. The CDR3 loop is CASSPGGAGGEKLFF. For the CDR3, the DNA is TGCGCCAGCAGCCCCGGAGGGGCAGGGGGCGAAAAACTGTTTTTT.

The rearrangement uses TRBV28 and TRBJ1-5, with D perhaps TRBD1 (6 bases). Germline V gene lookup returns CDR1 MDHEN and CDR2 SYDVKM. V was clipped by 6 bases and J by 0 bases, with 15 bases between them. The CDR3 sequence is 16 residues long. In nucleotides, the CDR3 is TGTGCCAGCAGATTCCGGGACAACAATAGCAATCAGCCCCAGCATTTT. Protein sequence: CASRFRDNNSNQPQHF.

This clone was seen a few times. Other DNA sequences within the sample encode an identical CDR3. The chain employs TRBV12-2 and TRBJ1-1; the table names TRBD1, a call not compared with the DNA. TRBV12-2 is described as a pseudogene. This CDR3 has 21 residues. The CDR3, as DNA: TGTGCAAGTCGCTTAGCCGGACAGGCATCTACTTTAAGACTCAAGAACACTGAAGCTTTCTTT. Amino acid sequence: CASRLAGQASTLRLKNTEAFF.

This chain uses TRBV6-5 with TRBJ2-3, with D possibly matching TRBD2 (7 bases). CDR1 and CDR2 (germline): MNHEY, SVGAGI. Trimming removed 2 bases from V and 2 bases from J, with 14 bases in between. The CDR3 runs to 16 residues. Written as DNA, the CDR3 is TGTGCCAGCAGTTACAGGGCGGGGGCGATCACAGATACGCAGTATTTT. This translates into CASSYRAGAITDTQYF.

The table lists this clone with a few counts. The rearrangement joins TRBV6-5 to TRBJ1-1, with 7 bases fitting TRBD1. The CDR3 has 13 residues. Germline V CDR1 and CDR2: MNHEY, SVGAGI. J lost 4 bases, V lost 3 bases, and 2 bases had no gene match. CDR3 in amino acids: CASSYPGGTEAFF. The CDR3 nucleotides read TGTGCCAGCAGTTATCCAGGGGGCACTGAAGCTTTCTTT.

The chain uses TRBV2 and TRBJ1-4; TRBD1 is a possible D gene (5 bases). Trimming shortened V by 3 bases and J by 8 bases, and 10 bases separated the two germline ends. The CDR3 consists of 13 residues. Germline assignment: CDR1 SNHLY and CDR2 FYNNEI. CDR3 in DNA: TGTGCCAGCAGTGACAGGGTCGAGGAAAAACTGTTTTTT. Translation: CASSDRVEEKLFF.

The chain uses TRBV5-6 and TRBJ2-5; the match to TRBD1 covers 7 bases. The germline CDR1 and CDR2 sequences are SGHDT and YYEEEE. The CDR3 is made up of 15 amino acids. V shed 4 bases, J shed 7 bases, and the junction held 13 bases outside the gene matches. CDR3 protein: CASSGDRQGMGTQYF. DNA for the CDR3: TGTGCCAGCAGCGGTGACAGACAGGGAATGGGGACCCAGTACTTC.

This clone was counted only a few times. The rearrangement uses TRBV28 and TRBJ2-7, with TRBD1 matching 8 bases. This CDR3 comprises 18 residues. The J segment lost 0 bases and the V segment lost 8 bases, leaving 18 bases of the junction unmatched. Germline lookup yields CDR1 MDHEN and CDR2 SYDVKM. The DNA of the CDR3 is TGTGCCAGCCTCGACCGGGACAGGACCTTTCCAAACTCCTACGAGCAGTACTTC. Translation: CASLDRDRTFPNSYEQYF.

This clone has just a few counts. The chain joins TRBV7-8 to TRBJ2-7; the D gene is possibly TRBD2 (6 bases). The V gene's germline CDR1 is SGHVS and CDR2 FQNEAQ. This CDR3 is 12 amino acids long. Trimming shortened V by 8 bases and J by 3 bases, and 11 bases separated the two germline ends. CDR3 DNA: TGTGCCAGCTCGTGGCGGGGCTACGAGCAGTACTTC. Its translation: CASSWRGYEQYF.

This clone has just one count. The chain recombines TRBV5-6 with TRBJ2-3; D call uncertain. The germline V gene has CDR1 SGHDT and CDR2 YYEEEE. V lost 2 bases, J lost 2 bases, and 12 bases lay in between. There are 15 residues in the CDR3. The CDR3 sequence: CASSLNQAYTDTQYF. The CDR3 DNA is TGTGCCAGCAGCTTAAACCAGGCCTACACAGATACGCAGTATTTT.